This T cell receptor beta chain was recovered during a study of shared clonotypes between healthy human individuals. Only Caucasian adults living in Nashville, Tennessee made up the donor group. Notes on the study in general: Shared across a few donors were around 5% of the naive CD4 clonotypes. In having few donors, the study represented limited genetic and exposure-history diversity.

V lost 0 bases and J lost 6, with 15 bases in between. This CDR3 is built from 15 residues. In regard to this clone: Its matching antigen is unknown.

The table came from immunoSEQ multiplex PCR; TCRdb's copy has only in-frame clones and leaves some out. This sample yields some 2.1 million clones, of which roughly 95% are seen a single time; about 0.13% belongs to the top ten. Sample: naive CD4+ T cells sorted from blood. Stated subset: CD45RA+ positively selected. V gene TRBV23-1 combines with J gene TRBJ2-7, with D unresolved. TRBV23-1 is an ORF, and what it does is uncertain. This receptor was obtained from a young man in good health. The CDR3 sequence is CASSQSYARYCEQYF. The CDR3 bases are TGCGCCAGCAGTCAATCTTACGCGCGCTATTGCGAGCAGTACTTC.